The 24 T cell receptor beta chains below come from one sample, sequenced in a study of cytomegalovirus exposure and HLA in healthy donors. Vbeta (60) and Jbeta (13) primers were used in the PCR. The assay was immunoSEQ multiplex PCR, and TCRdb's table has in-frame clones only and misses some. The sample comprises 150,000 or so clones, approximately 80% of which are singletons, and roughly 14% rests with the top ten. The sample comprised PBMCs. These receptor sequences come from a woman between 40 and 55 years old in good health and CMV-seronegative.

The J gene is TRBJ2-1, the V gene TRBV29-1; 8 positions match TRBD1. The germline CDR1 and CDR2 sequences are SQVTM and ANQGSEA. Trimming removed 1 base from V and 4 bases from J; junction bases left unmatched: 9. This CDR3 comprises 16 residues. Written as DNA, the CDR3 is TGCAGCGTTGAAGGATTACCCGGACAGGGTTACAATGAGCAGTTCTTC. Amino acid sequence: CSVEGLPGQGYNEQFF.

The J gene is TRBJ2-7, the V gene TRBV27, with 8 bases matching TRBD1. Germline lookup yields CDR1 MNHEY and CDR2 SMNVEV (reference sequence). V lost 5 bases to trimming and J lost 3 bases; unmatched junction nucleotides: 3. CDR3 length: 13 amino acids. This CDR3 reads CASSPGTGYEQYF. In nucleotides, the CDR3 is TGTGCCAGCAGTCCGGGGACAGGCTACGAGCAGTACTTC.

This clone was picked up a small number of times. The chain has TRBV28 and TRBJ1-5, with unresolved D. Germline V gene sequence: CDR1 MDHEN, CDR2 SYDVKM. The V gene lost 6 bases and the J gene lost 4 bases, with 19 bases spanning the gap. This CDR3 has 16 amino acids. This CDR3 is CASRAGVGAPNQPQHF. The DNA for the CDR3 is TGTGCCAGCAGGGCCGGTGTAGGAGCCCCAAATCAGCCCCAGCATTTT.

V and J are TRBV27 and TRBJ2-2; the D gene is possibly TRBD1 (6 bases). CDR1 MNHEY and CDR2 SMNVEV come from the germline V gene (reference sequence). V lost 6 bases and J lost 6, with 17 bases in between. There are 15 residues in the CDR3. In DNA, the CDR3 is TGTGCCAGCAGGGCCACAGGGCTTAGTTCCGGGGAGCTGTTTTTT. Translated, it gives CASRATGLSSGELFF.

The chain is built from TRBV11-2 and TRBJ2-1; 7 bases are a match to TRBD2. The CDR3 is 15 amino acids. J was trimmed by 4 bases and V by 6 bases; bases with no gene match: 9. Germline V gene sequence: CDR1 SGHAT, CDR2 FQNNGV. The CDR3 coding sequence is TGTGCCAGCAGTTCGGGCGGGAGTTCTTACAATGAGCAGTTCTTC. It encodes CASSSGGSSYNEQFF.

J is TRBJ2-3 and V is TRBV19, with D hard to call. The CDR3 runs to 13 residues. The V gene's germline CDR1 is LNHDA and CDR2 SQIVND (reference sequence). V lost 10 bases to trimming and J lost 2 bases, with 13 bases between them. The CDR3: CAIQDSITDTQYF. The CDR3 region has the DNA TGTGCCATTCAGGATTCAATCACAGATACGCAGTATTTT. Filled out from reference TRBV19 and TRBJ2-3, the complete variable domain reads DGGITQSPKYLFRKEGQNVTLSCEQNLNHDAMYWYRQDPGQGLRLIYYSQIVNDFQKGDIAEGYSVSREKKESFPLTVTSAQKNPTAFYLCAIQDSITDTQYFGPGTRLTVL.

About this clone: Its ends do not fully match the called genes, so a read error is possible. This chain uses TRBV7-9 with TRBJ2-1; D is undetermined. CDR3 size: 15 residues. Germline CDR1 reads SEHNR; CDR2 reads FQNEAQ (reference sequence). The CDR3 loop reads CSSSPPMSSYNEQFF. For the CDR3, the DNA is TGTTCCAGCAGCCCACCGATGAGCTCCTACAATGAGCAGTTCTTC. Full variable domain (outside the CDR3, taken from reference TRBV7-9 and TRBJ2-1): DTGVSQNPRHKITKRGQNVTFRCDPISEHNRLYWYRQTLGQGPEFLTYFQNEAQLEKSRLLSDRFSAERPKGSFSTLEIQRTEQGDSAMYLCSSSPPMSSYNEQFFGPGTRLTVL.

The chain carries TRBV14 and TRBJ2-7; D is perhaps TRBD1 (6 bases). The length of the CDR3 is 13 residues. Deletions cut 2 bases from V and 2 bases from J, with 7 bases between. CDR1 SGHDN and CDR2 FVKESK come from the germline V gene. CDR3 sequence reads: CASSQWTAYEQYF. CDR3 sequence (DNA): TGTGCCAGCAGCCAATGGACAGCCTACGAGCAGTACTTC.

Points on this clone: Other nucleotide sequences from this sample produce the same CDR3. The CDR3 region has the DNA TGTGCCAGCAGTTTAGACAGGGATCAGCCCCAGCATTTT. This codes for CASSLDRDQPQHF. The chain has TRBV5-4 and TRBJ1-5; TRBD1 aligns across 7 bases. Germline CDR1 is SGHNT and CDR2 is YYREEE (reference sequence). With 5 bases clipped from V and 5 bases from J, the junction kept 4 bases outside the gene matches. The CDR3 runs to 13 residues.

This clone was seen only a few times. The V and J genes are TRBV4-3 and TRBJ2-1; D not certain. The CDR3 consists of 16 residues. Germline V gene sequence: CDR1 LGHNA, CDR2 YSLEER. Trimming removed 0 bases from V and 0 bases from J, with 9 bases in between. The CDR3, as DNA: TGCGCCAGCAGCCAAGATCGGAGCCCCTCCTACAATGAGCAGTTCTTC. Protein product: CASSQDRSPSYNEQFF.

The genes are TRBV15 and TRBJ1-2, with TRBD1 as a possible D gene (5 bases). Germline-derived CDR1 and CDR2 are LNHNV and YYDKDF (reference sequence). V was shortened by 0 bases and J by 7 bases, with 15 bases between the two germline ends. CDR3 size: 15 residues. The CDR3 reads CATSRDWDSGGGYTF. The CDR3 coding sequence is TGTGCCACCAGCAGAGATTGGGACTCCGGGGGTGGCTACACCTTC.

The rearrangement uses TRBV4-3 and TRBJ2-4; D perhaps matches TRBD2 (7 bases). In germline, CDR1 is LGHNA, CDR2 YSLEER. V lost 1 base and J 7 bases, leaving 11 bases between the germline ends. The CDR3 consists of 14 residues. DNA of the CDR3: TGCGCCAGCAGCCAAGCTAAGGGGGGGAACATTCAGTACTTC. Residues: CASSQAKGGNIQYF.

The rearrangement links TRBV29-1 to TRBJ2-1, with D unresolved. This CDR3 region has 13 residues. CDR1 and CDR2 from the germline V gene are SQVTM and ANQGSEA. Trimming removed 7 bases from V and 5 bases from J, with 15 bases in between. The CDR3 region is CSGLRLLNNEQFF. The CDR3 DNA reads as TGCAGCGGACTCCGGCTTCTAAACAATGAGCAGTTCTTC.

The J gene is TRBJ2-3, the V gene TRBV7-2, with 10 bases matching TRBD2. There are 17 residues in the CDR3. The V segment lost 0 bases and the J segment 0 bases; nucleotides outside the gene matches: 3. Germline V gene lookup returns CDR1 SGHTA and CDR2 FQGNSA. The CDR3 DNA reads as TGTGCCAGCAGCTTAGCTAGCGGGGGGCTTAGCACAGATACGCAGTATTTT. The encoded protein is CASSLASGGLSTDTQYF.

For the CDR3, the DNA is TGCGCCAGCAAACAACTCGGGCAGGGGGAGACTGAAGCTTTCTTT. It codes for CASKQLGQGETEAFF. The chain links TRBV4-1 to TRBJ1-1; 7 bases match TRBD1. The germline V gene encodes CDR1 MGHRA and CDR2 YSYEKL. With 7 bases clipped from V and 5 bases from J, the junction kept 13 bases outside the gene matches. The CDR3 sequence is 15 residues long.

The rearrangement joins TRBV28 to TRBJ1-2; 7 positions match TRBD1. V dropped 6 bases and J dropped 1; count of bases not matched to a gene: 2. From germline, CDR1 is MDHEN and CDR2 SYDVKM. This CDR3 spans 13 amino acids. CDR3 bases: TGTGCCAGCAGCCCAGGGGGTAACTATGGCTACACCTTC. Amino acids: CASSPGGNYGYTF.

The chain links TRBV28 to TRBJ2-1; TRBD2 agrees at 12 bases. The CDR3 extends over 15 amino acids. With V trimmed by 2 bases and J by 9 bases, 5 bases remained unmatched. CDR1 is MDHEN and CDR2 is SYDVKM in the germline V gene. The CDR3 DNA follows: TGTGCCAGCAGTTTAGCTAGCGGGGGGGCCAGTGAGCAGTTCTTC. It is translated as CASSLASGGASEQFF.

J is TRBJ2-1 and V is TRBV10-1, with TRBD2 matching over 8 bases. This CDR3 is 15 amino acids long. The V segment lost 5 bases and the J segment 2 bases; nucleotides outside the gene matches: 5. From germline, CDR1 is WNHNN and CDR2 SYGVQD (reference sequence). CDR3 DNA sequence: TGCGCCAGCAGTCAAAGCGGGGGTCCCTACAATGAGCAGTTCTTC. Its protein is CASSQSGGPYNEQFF.

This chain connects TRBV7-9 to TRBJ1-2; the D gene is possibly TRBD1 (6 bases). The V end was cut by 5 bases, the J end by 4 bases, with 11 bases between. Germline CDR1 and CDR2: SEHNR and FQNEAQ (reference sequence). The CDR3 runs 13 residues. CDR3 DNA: TGTGCCAGCAGCCTACAGGGCTTCTATGGCTACACCTTC. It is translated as CASSLQGFYGYTF.

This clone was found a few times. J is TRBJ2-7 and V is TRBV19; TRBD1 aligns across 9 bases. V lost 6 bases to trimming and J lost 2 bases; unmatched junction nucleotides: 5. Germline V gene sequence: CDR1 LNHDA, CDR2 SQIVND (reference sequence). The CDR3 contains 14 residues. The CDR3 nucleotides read TGTGCCAGTAGAGGACAGGGGAGGCCCTACGAGCAGTACTTC. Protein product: CASRGQGRPYEQYF.

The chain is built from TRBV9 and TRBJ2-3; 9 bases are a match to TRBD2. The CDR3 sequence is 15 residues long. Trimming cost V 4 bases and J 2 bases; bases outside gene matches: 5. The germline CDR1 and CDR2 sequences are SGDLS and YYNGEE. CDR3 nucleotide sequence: TGTGCCAGCAGCTCCATAGCGGGAGTCACAGATACGCAGTATTTT. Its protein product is CASSSIAGVTDTQYF.

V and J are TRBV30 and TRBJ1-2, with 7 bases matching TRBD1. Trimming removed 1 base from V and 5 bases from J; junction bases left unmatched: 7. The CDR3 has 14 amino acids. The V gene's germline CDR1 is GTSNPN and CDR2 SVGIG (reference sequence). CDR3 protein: CAWSGGDSTYGYTF. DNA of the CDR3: TGTGCCTGGAGTGGGGGGGACAGCACGTATGGCTACACCTTC.

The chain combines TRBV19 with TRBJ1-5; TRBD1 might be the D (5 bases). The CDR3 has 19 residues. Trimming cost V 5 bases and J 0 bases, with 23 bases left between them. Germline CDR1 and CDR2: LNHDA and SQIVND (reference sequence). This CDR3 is CASSEQPDAGPYSNQPQHF. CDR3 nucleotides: TGTGCCAGTAGTGAACAGCCGGACGCGGGGCCGTATAGCAATCAGCCCCAGCATTTT.

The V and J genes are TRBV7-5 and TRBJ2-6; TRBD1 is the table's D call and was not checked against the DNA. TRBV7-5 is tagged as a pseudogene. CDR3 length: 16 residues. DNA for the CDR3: TGTGCCAGAAGCTTAGCCGACAGGGTTGGGGCCAACGTCCTGACTTTC. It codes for CARSLADRVGANVLTF.